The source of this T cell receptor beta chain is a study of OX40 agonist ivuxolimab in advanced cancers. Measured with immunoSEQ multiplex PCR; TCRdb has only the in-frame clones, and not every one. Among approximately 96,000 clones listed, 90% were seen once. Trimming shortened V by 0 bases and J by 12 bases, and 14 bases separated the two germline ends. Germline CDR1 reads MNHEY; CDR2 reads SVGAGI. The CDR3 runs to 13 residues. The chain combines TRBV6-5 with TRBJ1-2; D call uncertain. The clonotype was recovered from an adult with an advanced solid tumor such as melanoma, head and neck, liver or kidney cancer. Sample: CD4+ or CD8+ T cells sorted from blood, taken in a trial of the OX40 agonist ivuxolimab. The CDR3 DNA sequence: TGTGCCAGCAGTTACTCTGGGGTCGGGATGCACACCTTC. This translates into CASSYSGVGMHTF.